The present T cell receptor beta chain was sequenced within a study of T cells in Graves' hyperthyroidism and ophthalmopathy. Amplification targeted TCR beta CDR3 regions from RNA transcripts. Carried out on the TCR CDR3, a first-round RT-PCR used the HTBI primer set. MiXCR, applied by TCRdb to the multiplex PCR reads, yields one record per CDR3 protein. Of more than 550,000 distinct CDR3 sequences listed, 15% to 20% are singletons. The patients, who ranged from 18 to 65 in age, presented with newly diagnosed hyperthyroidism lasting under 2 months. On this clonotype itself: What it recognizes is unknown.

Study-wide points: Progression to ophthalmopathy was predicted a median of roughly 6.6 months early. Separating ophthalmopathy from stable hyperthyroidism was achieved by a 13 V-J model.

Source material: blood. This TCR was sampled from a woman aged 45-65 years with Graves' hyperthyroidism that later progressed to Graves' ophthalmopathy.

CDR3 sequence: CASTPGVGSYNEQFF. CDR3 bases: TGCGCCAGCACCCCAGGGGTGGGTTCCTACAATGAGCAGTTCTTC. The rearrangement joins TRBV5-1 to TRBJ2-1, with a possible D match to TRBD1 (6 bases). The germline CDR1 and CDR2 sequences are SGHRS and YFSETQ. Trimming took off 6 bases at V and 1 base at J, with 14 bases between the two ends. The CDR3 contains 15 residues.